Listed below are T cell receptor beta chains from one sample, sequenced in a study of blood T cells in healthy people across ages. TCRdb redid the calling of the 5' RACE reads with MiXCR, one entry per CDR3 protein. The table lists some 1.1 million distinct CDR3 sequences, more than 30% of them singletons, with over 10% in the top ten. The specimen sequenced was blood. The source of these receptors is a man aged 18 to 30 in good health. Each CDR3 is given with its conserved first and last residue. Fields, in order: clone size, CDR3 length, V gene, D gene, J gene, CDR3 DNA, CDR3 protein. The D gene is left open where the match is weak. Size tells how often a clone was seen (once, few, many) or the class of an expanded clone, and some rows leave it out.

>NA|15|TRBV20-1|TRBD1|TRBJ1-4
TGCAGTGCTCACGACAGGGAAGGCGTGGAAAAAAAACTGTTTTTT
CSAHDREGVEKKLFF
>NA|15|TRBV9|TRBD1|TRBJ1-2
TGTGCCAGCAGCTACCGGGACAGGGGCTTCGCTGGCTACACCTTC
CASSYRDRGFAGYTF
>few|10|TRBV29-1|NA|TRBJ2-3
TGCAGCGTTGAAGGTGATACGCAGTATTTT
CSVEGDTQYF
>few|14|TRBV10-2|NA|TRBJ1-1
TGCGCCAGCATGCCCGGGGGGCGGAACACTGAAGCTTTCTTT
CASMPGGRNTEAFF
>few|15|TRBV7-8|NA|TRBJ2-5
TGTGCCAGCAGCTTATGGGGAGTTAGCCAAGAGACCCAGTACTTC
CASSLWGVSQETQYF
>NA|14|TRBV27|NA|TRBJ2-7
TGTGCCAGCAGTTGGGAGGGGGGGCCCTACGAGCAGTACTTC
CASSWEGGPYEQYF
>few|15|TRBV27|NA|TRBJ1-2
TGTGCCAGCAGTTCAGGACAGTTTATCGGCTATGGCTACACCTTC
CASSSGQFIGYGYTF
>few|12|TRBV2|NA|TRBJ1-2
TGTGCCAGCAGTGGACAGTCTGGCGGCTACACCTTC
CASSGQSGGYTF
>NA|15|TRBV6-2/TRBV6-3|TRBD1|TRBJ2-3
TGTGCCAGCAGTTACGCGGGACAGGCGTCGGATACGCAGTATTTT
CASSYAGQASDTQYF
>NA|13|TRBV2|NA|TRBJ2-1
TGTGCCAGCAGTCGACCTTACCGGAATGAGCAGTTCTTC
CASSRPYRNEQFF
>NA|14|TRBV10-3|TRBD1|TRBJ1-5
TGTGCCACCCAGGGGGCGAACAGCAATCAGCCCCAGCATTTT
CATQGANSNQPQHF
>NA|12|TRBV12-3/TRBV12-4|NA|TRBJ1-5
TGTGCCAGCAGTTTGGGGCTTCAGCCCCAGCATTTT
CASSLGLQPQHF
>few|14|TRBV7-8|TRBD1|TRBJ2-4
TGTGCCAGCAGCTTACCCGGACAGGGGAACATTCAGTACTTC
CASSLPGQGNIQYF
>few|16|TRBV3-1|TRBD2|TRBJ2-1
TGTGCCAGCAGCCGGGGGGGGACTATCTGGACGAATGAGCAGTTCTTC
CASSRGGTIWTNEQFF
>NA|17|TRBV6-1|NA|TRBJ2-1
TGTGCCAGCAGTGAAGGACCTGGGCGCGGCTCCTACAATGAGCAGTTCTTC
CASSEGPGRGSYNEQFF
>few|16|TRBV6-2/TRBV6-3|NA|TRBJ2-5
TGTGCCAGCAGTTATCCCCTGGACAGCTACCAAGAGACCCAGTACTTC
CASSYPLDSYQETQYF
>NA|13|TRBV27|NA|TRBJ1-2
TGTGCCAGCAGTATAGGGGGAGCCTATGGCTACACCTTC
CASSIGGAYGYTF
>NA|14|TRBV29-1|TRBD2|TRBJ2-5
TGCAGCGTCACCCTAGCGGGGGCTCAAGAGACCCAGTACTTC
CSVTLAGAQETQYF
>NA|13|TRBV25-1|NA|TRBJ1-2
TGTGCCAGCAGTGAAACGGGTCTTGGTGGCTACACCTTC
CASSETGLGGYTF
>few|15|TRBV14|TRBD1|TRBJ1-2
TGTGCCAGCAGCCCCCCGGACAGGGCCTATCATGGCTACACCTTC
CASSPPDRAYHGYTF
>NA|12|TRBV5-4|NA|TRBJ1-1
TGTGCCAGCAAAGAGGTGAACACTGAAGCTTTCTTT
CASKEVNTEAFF
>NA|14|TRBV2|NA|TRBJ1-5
TGTGCCAGCAGTGAGGGTATGGGGAATCAGCCCCAGCATTTT
CASSEGMGNQPQHF
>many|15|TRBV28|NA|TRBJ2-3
TGTGCCAGCACCCCCTCCACAGGAGGCACAGATACGCAGTATTTT
CASTPSTGGTDTQYF
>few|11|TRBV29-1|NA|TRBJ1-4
TGCAGTGTTGGGGGGAATGAAAAACTGTTTTTT
CSVGGNEKLFF
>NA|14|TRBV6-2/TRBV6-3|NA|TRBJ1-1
TGTGTCAGCAGGATTTACACCCGCACAGGTGAAGCTTTCTTT
CVSRIYTRTGEAFF
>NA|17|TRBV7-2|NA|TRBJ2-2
TGTGCCAGCAGCTTAACCGGGAGCTTGGGGAACACCGGGGAGCTGTTTTTT
CASSLTGSLGNTGELFF
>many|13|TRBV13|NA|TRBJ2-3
TGTGCCAGCAGCTCCGGACAGTCAGATACGCAGTATTTT
CASSSGQSDTQYF